The rows below give T cell receptor beta chains drawn from one sample of a study of T cells after posttransplantation cyclophosphamide. Measured with immunoSEQ multiplex PCR; TCRdb has only the in-frame clones, and not every one. Of approximately 45,000 clones listed, roughly 93% are singletons. The sequencing input was PBMCs. The receptor set was obtained from a woman aged 45-65 years in good health and a related stem cell transplant donor. The CDR3 runs from the conserved cysteine through the conserved F or W. D genes are given only for firm matches. Some rows mark clone size as missing; the rest say once, few, many or name a class of expanded clone.

v_gene: TRBV6-5; d_gene: TRBD1; j_gene: TRBJ1-1; abundance: NA; CDR3aa: CASRGTDTEAFF; CDR3nt: TGTGCCAGCAGAGGGACAGACACTGAAGCTTTCTTT
v_gene: TRBV19; d_gene: TRBD2; j_gene: TRBJ2-1; abundance: NA; CDR3aa: CASSIGEGTSDYNEQFF; CDR3nt: TGTGCCAGTAGTATAGGGGAGGGGACTAGCGACTACAATGAGCAGTTCTTC
v_gene: TRBV28; d_gene: NA; j_gene: TRBJ1-4; abundance: NA; CDR3aa: CASSLVIWTADNEKLFF; CDR3nt: TGTGCCAGCAGTTTAGTGATTTGGACAGCTGATAATGAAAAACTGTTTTTT
v_gene: TRBV2; d_gene: TRBD2; j_gene: TRBJ2-1; abundance: NA; CDR3aa: CASTFRLAGDNEQFF; CDR3nt: TGTGCCAGCACATTTCGGCTAGCGGGGGACAATGAGCAGTTCTTC
v_gene: TRBV6-1; d_gene: NA; j_gene: TRBJ1-3; abundance: NA; CDR3aa: CASSDAVDSGNTIYF; CDR3nt: TGTGCCAGCAGTGACGCGGTAGACTCTGGAAACACCATATATTTT
v_gene: TRBV18; d_gene: TRBD1; j_gene: TRBJ2-5; abundance: NA; CDR3aa: CASSPGTGETQYF; CDR3nt: TGTGCCAGCTCACCCGGGACAGGGGAGACCCAGTACTTC
v_gene: TRBV4-1; d_gene: TRBD2; j_gene: TRBJ2-1; abundance: NA; CDR3aa: CASSQTGSGTSGRARFF; CDR3nt: TGCGCCAGCAGCCAAACCGGCTCCGGGACTAGCGGGAGGGCCCGGTTCTTC
v_gene: TRBV29-1; d_gene: NA; j_gene: TRBJ1-2; abundance: once; CDR3aa: CSATVGRGYGYTF; CDR3nt: TGCAGCGCGACAGTCGGCAGAGGCTATGGCTACACCTTC
v_gene: TRBV2; d_gene: TRBD2; j_gene: TRBJ2-1; abundance: NA; CDR3aa: CASRAQRTSGDNEQFF; CDR3nt: TGTGCCAGCCGGGCCCAAAGGACTAGCGGCGACAATGAGCAGTTCTTC
v_gene: TRBV19; d_gene: TRBD2; j_gene: TRBJ2-1; abundance: NA; CDR3aa: CASSRTRLPNNEQFF; CDR3nt: TGTGCCAGTAGCCGGACTAGACTTCCTAACAATGAGCAGTTCTTC
v_gene: TRBV14; d_gene: TRBD2; j_gene: TRBJ2-7; abundance: once; CDR3aa: CASSQKLPGAGVTEQYF; CDR3nt: TGTGCCAGCAGCCAAAAACTCCCTGGGGCGGGAGTGACCGAGCAGTACTTC
v_gene: TRBV29-1; d_gene: NA; j_gene: TRBJ2-7; abundance: NA; CDR3aa: CSVVGGYEQYF; CDR3nt: TGCAGCGTTGTGGGGGGATACGAGCAGTACTTC
v_gene: TRBV19; d_gene: NA; j_gene: TRBJ1-5; abundance: NA; CDR3aa: CASSTTRRGEAAQPQHF; CDR3nt: TGTGCCAGTAGTACAACCCGCCGGGGAGAAGCGGCTCAGCCCCAGCATTTT
v_gene: TRBV29-1; d_gene: NA; j_gene: TRBJ2-6; abundance: NA; CDR3aa: CSVLHSGLSGANVLTF; CDR3nt: TGCAGCGTTCTTCACTCGGGACTCTCTGGGGCCAACGTCCTGACTTTC
v_gene: TRBV19; d_gene: NA; j_gene: TRBJ1-2; abundance: NA; CDR3aa: CASSIDPGMGGYTF; CDR3nt: TGTGCCAGTAGTATAGATCCGGGAATGGGAGGCTACACCTTC
v_gene: TRBV5-1; d_gene: NA; j_gene: TRBJ2-2; abundance: NA; CDR3aa: CASSSDRQTNTGELFF; CDR3nt: TGCGCCAGCAGTTCTGACCGACAAACGAACACCGGGGAGCTGTTTTTT
v_gene: TRBV29-1; d_gene: TRBD2; j_gene: TRBJ2-5; abundance: NA; CDR3aa: CSVEWGLGRQETQYF; CDR3nt: TGCAGCGTTGAGTGGGGACTAGGACGACAAGAGACCCAGTACTTC
v_gene: TRBV19; d_gene: NA; j_gene: TRBJ1-1; abundance: NA; CDR3aa: CASSLGGGNTEAFF; CDR3nt: TGTGCCAGTAGTTTGGGAGGGGGGAACACTGAAGCTTTCTTT
v_gene: TRBV6-5; d_gene: NA; j_gene: TRBJ1-2; abundance: NA; CDR3aa: CASSLGSGYTF; CDR3nt: TGTGCCAGCTCTCTGGGGAGTGGCTACACCTTC
v_gene: TRBV7-9; d_gene: TRBD1; j_gene: TRBJ2-1; abundance: NA; CDR3aa: CASSTGDRGFVSYNEQFF; CDR3nt: TGTGCCAGCAGCACGGGAGACAGGGGTTTCGTATCCTACAATGAGCAGTTCTTC
v_gene: TRBV7-7; d_gene: NA; j_gene: TRBJ2-5; abundance: few; CDR3aa: CASSLALRRGETQYF; CDR3nt: TGTGCCAGCAGCTTAGCCCTACGGCGGGGCGAGACCCAGTACTTC
v_gene: TRBV10-1; d_gene: NA; j_gene: TRBJ1-1; abundance: once; CDR3aa: CASRLDPRTTEAFF; CDR3nt: TGCGCCAGCAGACTAGATCCCCGGACGACTGAAGCTTTCTTT
v_gene: TRBV5-1; d_gene: NA; j_gene: TRBJ2-5; abundance: NA; CDR3aa: CASSPGQILETQYF; CDR3nt: TGCGCCAGCAGCCCAGGACAGATACTAGAGACCCAGTACTTC
v_gene: TRBV11-2; d_gene: NA; j_gene: TRBJ1-1; abundance: NA; CDR3aa: CASSLAEGMNTEAFF; CDR3nt: TGTGCCAGCAGCTTAGCGGAGGGAATGAACACTGAAGCTTTCTTT
v_gene: TRBV28; d_gene: NA; j_gene: TRBJ1-2; abundance: once; CDR3aa: CASSLGGAANYGYTF; CDR3nt: TGTGCCAGCAGTTTAGGGGGGGCGGCTAACTATGGCTACACCTTC
v_gene: TRBV13; d_gene: TRBD2; j_gene: TRBJ2-1; abundance: NA; CDR3aa: CASSSKSGGAYNEQFF; CDR3nt: TGTGCCAGCAGCTCCAAAAGCGGGGGGGCCTACAATGAGCAGTTCTTC
v_gene: TRBV5-8; d_gene: TRBD1; j_gene: TRBJ2-5; abundance: NA; CDR3aa: CASSLEGQGGETQYF; CDR3nt: TGTGCCAGCAGCTTGGAGGGACAGGGAGGAGAGACCCAGTACTTC
v_gene: TRBV5-1; d_gene: TRBD2; j_gene: TRBJ2-3; abundance: NA; CDR3aa: CASKHERGARTDTQYF; CDR3nt: TGCGCCAGCAAGCACGAGCGGGGGGCACGCACAGATACGCAGTATTTT
v_gene: TRBV28; d_gene: TRBD2; j_gene: TRBJ2-7; abundance: NA; CDR3aa: CASTPRGVIDEQYF; CDR3nt: TGTGCCAGCACCCCCCGGGGGGTTATCGACGAGCAGTACTTC
v_gene: TRBV19; d_gene: NA; j_gene: TRBJ1-5; abundance: NA; CDR3aa: CASSPGGVSNQPQHF; CDR3nt: TGTGCCAGTAGTCCCGGGGGGGTGAGCAATCAGCCCCAGCATTTT
v_gene: TRBV27; d_gene: TRBD1; j_gene: TRBJ1-2; abundance: NA; CDR3aa: CASSLYGWTGANYGYTF; CDR3nt: TGTGCCAGCAGTTTATATGGTTGGACAGGGGCCAACTATGGCTACACCTTC
v_gene: TRBV28; d_gene: TRBD1; j_gene: TRBJ1-5; abundance: NA; CDR3aa: CASSSGGNQPQHF; CDR3nt: TGTGCCAGCAGTTCAGGGGGTAATCAGCCCCAGCATTTT
v_gene: TRBV11-2; d_gene: TRBD2; j_gene: TRBJ2-5; abundance: NA; CDR3aa: CASSLVRMASGGLETQYF; CDR3nt: TGTGCCAGCAGCTTAGTAAGGATGGCTAGCGGGGGATTAGAGACCCAGTACTTC